These 24 T cell receptor beta chains came from one sample sequenced in a study of neurological immune-mediated disorders. MiXCR was run by TCRdb on the 5' RACE reads, yielding one entry per CDR3 protein. Of tens of thousands of distinct CDR3 sequences listed, about a tenth are singletons. Specimen: PBMCs. The origin of the receptors is a woman in her twenties or thirties with HTLV-1-associated myelopathy (HAM/TSP).

Ten or more counts support this clonotype. The chain couples TRBV12-3 or TRBV12-4 to TRBJ2-1; 10 bases align to TRBD1. J gave up 12 bases and V 5 bases, and 13 bases lay outside the gene matches. The CDR3 has 15 amino acids. In nucleotides, the CDR3 is TGTGCCAGCAGTCTAACCGGGACAGGGGTCGTCGGGCAGTTCTTC. Protein: CASSLTGTGVVGQFF.

This clonotype was picked up many times. The chain uses TRBV12-3 or TRBV12-4 and TRBJ1-5, with unresolved D. Trimming took off 3 bases at V and 8 bases at J, with 20 bases between the two ends. The CDR3 contains 16 residues. CDR3 loop: CASSFGQKRSGEPQHF. CDR3 nucleotide sequence: TGTGCCAGCAGTTTTGGTCAGAAGCGGTCAGGAGAGCCCCAGCATTTT.

This clonotype was observed many times. This sequence joins TRBV10-3 and TRBJ2-7, with D unclear. This CDR3 region has 15 residues. Deletions cut 3 bases from V and 2 bases from J, with 14 bases between. Per germline, CDR1 ENHRY and CDR2 SYGVKD. Written as DNA, the CDR3 is TGTGCCATCAGTGACCCCCCTGCAACTCCCTACGAGCAGTACTTC. It is translated as CAISDPPATPYEQYF.

There are many counts of this clonotype. This chain connects TRBV20-1 to TRBJ2-4; either TRBD1 or TRBD2 may supply D (5 bases each). V was shortened by 6 bases and J by 2 bases, with 14 bases between the two germline ends. From germline, CDR1 is DFQATT and CDR2 SNEGSKA (reference sequence). The CDR3 consists of 14 residues. Here the CDR3 reads CSAEPMGPKNIQYF. CDR3 coding DNA: TGCAGTGCCGAGCCGATGGGACCCAAAAACATTCAGTACTTC.

This clonotype was found many times. V gene TRBV28 combines with J gene TRBJ2-7, with unresolved D. This CDR3 has 11 amino acids. Germline V gives CDR1 MDHEN, CDR2 SYDVKM. Trimming cost V 5 bases and J 4 bases, with 6 bases left between them. CDR3 protein: CASSTPYEQYF. DNA of the CDR3: TGTGCCAGCAGTACTCCTTACGAGCAGTACTTC.

This clonotype was recorded many times. The chain employs TRBV25-1 and TRBJ2-6; the D gene is possibly TRBD2 (5 bases). Trimming cost V 6 bases and J 2 bases, with 11 bases left between them. The CDR3 runs to 15 residues. Germline V gene lookup returns CDR1 MGHDK and CDR2 SYGVNS. The CDR3 region is CASRPPGTGANVLTF. CDR3 sequence (DNA): TGTGCCAGCAGGCCCCCGGGGACTGGGGCCAACGTCCTGACTTTC.

This clonotype was observed many times. This rearrangement joins TRBV14 to TRBJ1-1, with D maybe TRBD1 (6 bases). CDR3 length equals 17 residues. CDR1 and CDR2 from the germline V gene are SGHDN and FVKESK. V lost 5 bases, J lost 2 bases, and 21 bases lay in between. The CDR3 DNA sequence: TGTGCCAGCAGCGCCTATCTACTCCAGGGGACTAACACTGAAGCTTTCTTT. This gives the protein CASSAYLLQGTNTEAFF.

Comment on this clonotype: One end of the junction fails to match germline, which may point to a read error. The chain carries TRBV5-8 and TRBJ1-1; no definite D call. The CDR3 runs 13 residues. Per germline, CDR1 SGHTS and CDR2 YDEGEE. The CDR3: CASSRKQNTEALF. CDR3 nucleotide sequence: TGTGCCAGCAGCCGCAAACAGAACACTGAAGCTTTATTT.

This clonotype was seen many times. This chain connects TRBV20-1 to TRBJ1-5; perhaps TRBD1 as D (6 bases). Germline V CDR1 and CDR2: DFQATT, SNEGSKA (reference sequence). The CDR3 consists of 15 residues. Trimming pared 5 bases from V and 1 base from J, leaving 15 bases between. CDR3 sequence reads: CSAHGWGGSNQPQHF. The CDR3 bases are TGCAGTGCTCATGGGTGGGGGGGCAGCAATCAGCCCCAGCATTTT.

This clonotype occurred many times. The chain recombines TRBV20-1 with TRBJ1-3; D is unresolved. Trimming took off 2 bases at V and 4 bases at J, with 9 bases between the two ends. The CDR3 is 13 residues long. Germline V CDR1 and CDR2: DFQATT, SNEGSKA (reference sequence). Here the CDR3 reads CSARPPQGNTIYF. The CDR3 coding sequence is TGCAGTGCTAGACCCCCCCAGGGAAACACCATATATTTT.

This clonotype was seen ten or more times. CDR3 DNA sequence: TGTGCCAGCACCCCGACAGCCTCGGGCGAGCAGTACTTC. It codes for CASTPTASGEQYF. The V call is TRBV6-2 or TRBV6-3, the J call TRBJ2-7; perhaps TRBD1 as D (5 bases). The V end was cut by 7 bases, the J end by 6 bases, with 16 bases between. The germline V gene has CDR1 MNHEY and CDR2 SVGEGT. The CDR3 spans 13 residues.

There are many counts of this clonotype. This chain links TRBV19 with TRBJ1-2, with D possibly being TRBD1 (6 bases). V was trimmed by 5 bases and J by 0 bases, leaving 16 bases between them. The CDR3 has 16 amino acids. Germline CDR1 LNHDA, CDR2 SQIVND (reference sequence). CDR3 in DNA: TGTGCCAGTAGTCTTGAGGACAGCCGAGCTAACTATGGCTACACCTTC. Encoded protein: CASSLEDSRANYGYTF.

This clonotype was recorded many times. This chain uses TRBV5-1 with TRBJ2-2; D is unresolved. This CDR3 contains 14 residues. The V gene's germline CDR1 is SGHRS and CDR2 YFSETQ. Trimming removed 2 bases from V and 1 base from J, with 6 bases in between. CDR3 sequence (DNA): TGCGCCAGCAGCTTTAACCAGAACACCGGGGAGCTGTTTTTT. This gives the protein CASSFNQNTGELFF.

This clonotype was counted many times. The chain is built from TRBV11-1 and TRBJ2-1, with D perhaps TRBD1 (5 bases). V lost 5 bases, J lost 3 bases, and 14 bases lay in between. In germline, CDR1 is SGHAT, CDR2 FQDESV (reference sequence). This CDR3 spans 15 amino acids. CDR3 loop: CASSQGAGDYNEQFF. The CDR3 DNA reads as TGTGCCAGCAGCCAAGGGGCTGGGGACTACAATGAGCAGTTCTTC.

This clonotype was observed at least ten times. This rearrangement joins TRBV20-1 to TRBJ2-7; TRBD2 aligns across 9 bases. Germline assignment: CDR1 DFQATT and CDR2 SNEGSKA (reference sequence). V shed 1 base and J 2 bases; nucleotides not matched to a gene: 3. The CDR3 contains 14 residues. CDR3 in amino acids: CSARGLADPYEQYF. The CDR3 DNA follows: TGCAGTGCTAGAGGACTAGCGGACCCCTACGAGCAGTACTTC.

This clonotype was detected many times. The J gene is TRBJ1-5, the V gene TRBV12-3 or TRBV12-4; a weak D match, TRBD1 (5 bases). The CDR3 consists of 14 residues. The ends were cut back, 7 bases at V and 0 bases at J, with 10 bases in the middle. CDR3 sequence (DNA): TGTGCCAGCAAGGACACCGATAGCAATCAGCCCCAGCATTTT. Its protein product is CASKDTDSNQPQHF.

This clonotype has a count of ten or more. The rearrangement joins TRBV20-1 to TRBJ2-7, with D perhaps matching TRBD2 (6 bases). Trimming removed 6 bases at V and 2 bases at J, with 17 bases between. The germline V gene encodes CDR1 DFQATT and CDR2 SNEGSKA (reference sequence). The CDR3 length is 14 residues. CDR3 sequence (DNA): TGCAGTGCCCTCGGGACTCTAGGCCCCTACGAGCAGTACTTC. Amino acid sequence: CSALGTLGPYEQYF.

This clonotype was counted ten times or more. The J gene is TRBJ2-3, the V gene TRBV5-6; the match to TRBD2 covers 9 bases. The trim removed 0 bases at V and 4 bases at J, leaving 3 bases unmatched. Looked up from germline, CDR1 is SGHDT and CDR2 is YYEEEE. The CDR3 sequence is 15 residues long. CDR3 region: CASSLGLAGSDTQYF. The CDR3 DNA sequence: TGTGCCAGCAGCTTGGGTCTAGCGGGGTCAGATACGCAGTATTTT.

Concerning this clonotype itself: This could be a read error, since a much larger clone is one nucleotide away. V is TRBV20-1 and J is TRBJ2-1; no clear D gene. This CDR3 has 15 residues. Germline CDR1 is DFQATT and CDR2 is SNEGSKA (reference sequence). Trimming removed 4 bases at V and 4 bases at J, with 17 bases between. Here the CDR3 reads CSATPQGLSYNEQFF. CDR3 nucleotides: TGCAGTGCTACTCCCCAAGGGCTATCGTACAATGAGCAGTTCTTC.

This clonotype was seen repeatedly, ten times or more. V and J are TRBV20-1 and TRBJ1-1; D remains ambiguous. Trimming removed 3 bases from V and 1 base from J, with 6 bases in between. This CDR3 region has 12 residues. Germline loops: CDR1 DFQATT, CDR2 SNEGSKA (reference sequence). Here the CDR3 reads CSARETNTEAFF. In DNA form, the CDR3 reads TGCAGTGCTAGGGAGACGAACACTGAAGCTTTCTTT.

In this sample, this clonotype turned up many times. The chain has TRBV7-9 and TRBJ1-5; D is ambiguous. This CDR3 is built from 15 residues. CDR1 is SEHNR, CDR2 FQNEAQ, per germline (reference sequence). The V end lost 0 bases, the J end lost 1 base, and 7 bases lay between the germline ends. CDR3 sequence (DNA): TGTGCCAGCAGCTTAGCAGGGAGGAGCAATCAGCCCCAGCATTTT. It translates to CASSLAGRSNQPQHF.

This clonotype was counted ten times or more. The chain employs TRBV20-1 and TRBJ2-5; 8 bases agree with TRBD2. V shed 5 bases and J 4 bases; nucleotides not matched to a gene: 3. CDR3 length: 12 amino acids. Germline loops: CDR1 DFQATT, CDR2 SNEGSKA (reference sequence). Written as DNA, the CDR3 is TGCAGTGCTGAAACTAGCGGAGAGACCCAGTACTTC. Translation gives CSAETSGETQYF.

This clonotype was recorded at least ten times. The chain employs TRBV7-2 and TRBJ1-1; D not certain. Germline V gives CDR1 SGHTA, CDR2 FQGNSA. V dropped 2 bases and J dropped 1 base, with 5 bases sitting between them. The CDR3 has 13 residues. CDR3 nucleotides: TGTGCCAGCAGCTTACAGAGGAACACTGAAGCTTTCTTT. It encodes CASSLQRNTEAFF.

The chain's CDR3 is CSVLQGPTEAFF. The CDR3 nucleotides are TGCAGCGTCCTACAGGGACCCACTGAAGCTTTCTTT. The chain employs TRBV29-1 and TRBJ1-1, with a tentative D call TRBD1 (6 bases). In germline, CDR1 is SQVTM, CDR2 ANQGSEA. This CDR3 has 12 residues. Trimming took off 6 bases at V and 4 bases at J, with 12 bases between the two ends.